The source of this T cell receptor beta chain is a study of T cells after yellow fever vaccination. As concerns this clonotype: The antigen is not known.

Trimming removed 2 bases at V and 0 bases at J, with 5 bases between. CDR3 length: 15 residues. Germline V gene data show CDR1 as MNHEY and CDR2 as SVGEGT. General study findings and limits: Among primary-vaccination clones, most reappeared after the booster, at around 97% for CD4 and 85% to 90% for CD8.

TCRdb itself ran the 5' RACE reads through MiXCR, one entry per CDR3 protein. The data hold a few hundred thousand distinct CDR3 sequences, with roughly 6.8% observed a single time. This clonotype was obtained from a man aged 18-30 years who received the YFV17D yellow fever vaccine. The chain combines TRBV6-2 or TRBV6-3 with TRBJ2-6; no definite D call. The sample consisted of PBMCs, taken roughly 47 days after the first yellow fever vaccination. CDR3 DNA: TGTGCCAGCAGTTACATCTTCTCTGGGGCCAACGTCCTGACTTTC. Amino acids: CASSYIFSGANVLTF.